The 7 T cell receptor beta chains below come from one sample, sequenced in a study of blood T cells in healthy people across ages. A J-beta primer mix and a sample-barcoded 5' primer were used in a second PCR of about 7 to 12 cycles. Via MiXCR, TCRdb re-called the 5' RACE reads, giving one row per CDR3 protein. The table has 700,000 to 850,000 distinct CDR3 sequences, about 34% seen once. Sequencing was carried out using blood. These receptors were obtained from a man aged 18 to 30 in good health.

This clonotype has a handful of counts. The V and J genes are TRBV7-8 and TRBJ2-7, with 13 bases matching TRBD2. The CDR3 covers 16 residues. V was pared by 1 base and J by 5 bases, with 5 bases of the junction left unmatched. Germline V gene sequence: CDR1 SGHVS, CDR2 FQNEAQ. The CDR3 protein is CASSLDGTSGVDEQYF. The CDR3 DNA sequence: TGTGCCAGCAGCTTAGACGGGACTAGCGGGGTAGACGAGCAGTACTTC.

This clonotype has ten or more counts. V is TRBV20-1 and J is TRBJ2-3; TRBD2 matches 8 bases. CDR3 length: 15 amino acids. V lost 3 bases, J lost 2 bases, and 7 bases stayed unmatched. The germline CDR1 and CDR2 sequences are DFQATT and SNEGSKA (reference sequence). Here the CDR3 DNA reads TGCAGTGCTAGCCCGGGACTAGGGTACACAGATACGCAGTATTTT. Residues: CSASPGLGYTDTQYF.

V is TRBV21-1 and J is TRBJ1-2; the table's TRBD1 call for D was not verified on the DNA. TRBV21-1 is annotated as a pseudogene. The CDR3 extends over 15 amino acids. CDR3 bases: TGTGCCAGCAGCATATTGGGACAAATAAACTATGGCTACACCTTC. Residues: CASSILGQINYGYTF.

This clonotype turned up a few times. The V and J genes are TRBV10-3 and TRBJ2-5; tentatively, D is TRBD2 (6 bases). CDR1 and CDR2 from the germline V gene are ENHRY and SYGVKD. V was cut by 2 bases and J by 3 bases, with 19 bases left in between. CDR3 length equals 17 residues. CDR3 in amino acids: CAISETRDAGSKETQYF. The CDR3 nucleotides are TGTGCCATCAGTGAGACACGGGACGCGGGATCAAAAGAGACCCAGTACTTC.

Concerning this clonotype itself: A much larger clonotype is one base distant, so this may be a read error. The chain joins TRBV12-3 or TRBV12-4 to TRBJ2-7; 9 nucleotides align to TRBD1. This CDR3 spans 18 amino acids. The CDR3 loop is CGSSQAENRGLYPYEQYF. For the CDR3, the DNA is TGTGGCAGCAGTCAAGCCGAAAACAGGGGGCTTTACCCCTACGAGCAGTACTTC.

The chain has TRBV9 and TRBJ1-2, with TRBD1 as a possible D gene (6 bases). Deletions cut 4 bases from V and 0 bases from J, with 13 bases between. Germline values: CDR1 SGDLS, CDR2 YYNGEE. The CDR3 extends over 15 amino acids. The CDR3 DNA sequence: TGTGCCAGCAGCACTGCGGACAGTCCTAACTATGGCTACACCTTC. Its translation is CASSTADSPNYGYTF.

The chain employs TRBV12-3 or TRBV12-4 and TRBJ1-1, with TRBD1 matching 8 bases. The CDR3 runs to 13 residues. The V segment lost 6 bases and the J segment 4 bases; nucleotides outside the gene matches: 4. The CDR3 nucleotides are TGTGCCAGCAGGACAGGGGTGGTCACTGAAGCTTTCTTT. This gives the protein CASRTGVVTEAFF.